This T cell receptor beta chain was profiled in a study of blood T cells in healthy people across ages. Notes on the study in general: Naive CD4+ cell counts and diversity both ran higher in long-lived than in aged donors.

Alongside a J-beta primer mix, a sample-barcoded 5' primer served in a second PCR lasting about 7 to 12 cycles. Every cDNA molecule bore a tag from a template-switch adaptor containing 12 random nucleotides. From the 5' RACE reads, TCRdb called clonotypes with MiXCR, one entry per CDR3 protein. Altogether roughly 900,000 distinct CDR3 sequences are present, 45% to 50% being singletons, with the ten largest covering roughly an eighth. Remarks on this clonotype: Its antigen is still unknown.

The sample taken for sequencing was blood. The receptor was derived from a man aged 25-45 years in good health.

The CDR3, as DNA: TGCAGCGTGTGGGACAGCACGGACTCTGGAAACACCATATATTTT. Its protein is CSVWDSTDSGNTIYF. V and J are TRBV29-1 and TRBJ1-3; TRBD1 agrees at 7 bases. With 6 bases clipped from V and 0 bases from J, the junction kept 8 bases outside the gene matches. The CDR3 loop spans 15 amino acids. CDR1 is SQVTM and CDR2 is ANQGSEA in the germline V gene.